This TCR beta chain originates from a study of shared clonotypes between healthy human individuals. Study background: Donors had three CD4 naive, three CD4 memory, two CD8 naive and one CD8 memory plate apiece.

Each sorted subset replicate got 200 ng genomic DNA, 25,000 to 35,000 genomes. The assay was immunoSEQ multiplex PCR, and TCRdb's table has in-frame clones only and misses some. The repertoire holds approximately 2,000,000 clones, with around 93% as singletons. Donors, without exception, were Caucasian adults residing in Nashville, Tennessee. CDR1 is SGHTA and CDR2 is FQGNSA in the germline V gene. This CDR3 has 15 residues. The ends were cut back, 1 base at V and 1 base at J, with 10 bases in the middle. The V gene is TRBV7-2, the J gene TRBJ1-1; D ambiguous. This receptor was obtained from a man aged 18 to 30 in good health. Some clones in this sample may be carry-over from other donors' samples. Material: naive CD4+ T cells from PBMCs. Subset described: CD45RA+ positively selected. The CDR3: CASSLGAARNTEAFF. Here the CDR3 DNA reads TGTGCCAGCAGCTTAGGAGCAGCTAGGAACACTGAAGCTTTCTTT.